What follows are 9 T cell receptor beta chains derived from one specimen sequenced in a study of T-cell reconstitution after alpha-beta-depleted transplantation in children (dated by TCRdb to the mid-2010s). Preparation of the library involved PCR. Sequenced using an Illumina HiSeq 2500. TCR library preparation used molecular barcoding, with unique molecular identifiers applied to normalize quantification of the TCRbeta repertoire. TCRdb took the public reads, trimmed them with fastp at Q25, ran MiXCR for clone calling and kept in-frame beta chains. For every CDR3 protein sequence, its rows merge into one entry that carries the most common genes and DNA. The sample table records some 200,000 distinct CDR3 sequences; under 9.5% of these occur just once. About 6.2% of the sample goes to the ten largest clones. This sample comprised PBMCs from the stem cell graft donor, obtained from the stem cell graft. The receptors were gathered from a human donor who donated a stem cell graft to a child with acute lymphoblastic leukemia.

This clonotype was seen a handful of times. This chain connects TRBV29-1 to TRBJ1-2; 8 bases match TRBD1. Per the germline V gene, CDR1 is SQVTM and CDR2 is ANQGSEA. The ends lost 6 bases at V and 7 bases at J; junction bases unmatched: 4. The CDR3 sequence is 11 residues long. CDR3 amino acids: CSVHTGGGYTF. Here the CDR3 DNA reads TGCAGCGTGCATACAGGGGGTGGCTACACCTTC.

This clonotype was detected ten times or more. J is TRBJ1-4 and V is TRBV9; 7 bases line up with TRBD1. CDR1 SGDLS and CDR2 YYNGEE come from the germline V gene. The CDR3 runs 17 residues. The V and J ends lost 0 bases and 8 bases, in that order; junction bases with no gene match: 13. The CDR3 spells CASSVDPPGGSREKLFF. The CDR3 DNA follows: TGTGCCAGCAGCGTAGACCCCCCAGGGGGTTCAAGGGAAAAACTGTTTTTT.

This clonotype has more than one count but fewer than ten. The chain couples TRBV20-1 to TRBJ1-2; D remains unclear. CDR3 length: 12 amino acids. CDR1 is DFQATT and CDR2 is SNEGSKA in the germline V gene (reference sequence). V was clipped by 0 bases and J by 5 bases, with 7 bases between them. CDR3 loop: CSARDIVYGYTF. The CDR3 DNA is TGCAGTGCTAGAGATATCGTTTATGGCTACACCTTC.

This clonotype was picked up many times. The J gene is TRBJ2-7, the V gene TRBV7-2, with TRBD1 matching over 7 bases. The CDR3 has 15 amino acids. The V gene's germline CDR1 is SGHTA and CDR2 FQGNSA. Trimming removed 2 bases from V and 0 bases from J; junction bases left unmatched: 4. Here the CDR3 DNA reads TGTGCCAGCAGCTTATTCCGGGACAGCTCCTACGAGCAGTACTTC. It specifies CASSLFRDSSYEQYF.

A word on this clonotype: One end of the junction varies from germline; a read error may be responsible. This chain uses TRBV29-1 with TRBJ1-1; 8 bases map to TRBD1. This CDR3 contains 13 residues. In germline, CDR1 is SQVTM, CDR2 ANQGSEA. CDR3 protein: CSGNRGMNTEALF. The DNA of the CDR3 is TGCAGCGGGAACAGGGGGATGAACACTGAAGCTTTGTTT.

Ten or more counts support this clonotype. The J gene is TRBJ2-1, the V gene TRBV6-4; tentative D call: TRBD2 (6 bases). Per germline, CDR1 MRHNA and CDR2 SNTAGT. V was shortened by 3 bases and J by 2 bases, with 11 bases between the two germline ends. The CDR3 has 15 residues. DNA of the CDR3: TGTGCCAGCAGTGAGATTGGGGGGACCTACAATGAGCAGTTCTTC. Its translation is CASSEIGGTYNEQFF.

This clonotype was seen many times. The gene calls are TRBV5-1 and TRBJ2-3; D ambiguous. The CDR3 covers 12 residues. The V end lost 7 bases, the J end lost 5 bases, and 11 bases lay between the germline ends. Germline loops: CDR1 SGHRS, CDR2 YFSETQ. Here the CDR3 DNA reads TGCGCCAGCGGACGAGAAGGAGATACGCAGTATTTT. It translates to CASGREGDTQYF.

This clonotype was counted at least ten times. The chain has TRBV5-6 and TRBJ1-2; D gene uncertain. The CDR3 has 12 amino acids. Trimming took 1 base from V and 8 from J, leaving 9 bases between them. The germline CDR1 and CDR2 sequences are SGHDT and YYEEEE. CDR3 nucleotides: TGTGCCAGCAGCTTGATCGTCTCGGGCTACACCTTC. Translation gives CASSLIVSGYTF.

The CDR3 protein is CSATDSGHIQETQYF. The CDR3 DNA reads as TGCAGTGCTACAGACTCGGGACATATTCAAGAGACCCAGTACTTC. V usage is TRBV20-1 and J usage is TRBJ2-5, with D tentatively TRBD1 (6 bases). The CDR3 length is 15 residues. The V end lost 4 bases, the J end lost 2 bases, and 17 bases lay between the germline ends. The germline V gene has CDR1 DFQATT and CDR2 SNEGSKA (reference sequence).